The clone carrying this T cell receptor (beta chain) has ten or more counts. Its target is not known. Amplification targeted the TCR beta CDR3 regions, with RNA transcripts as the source material. A first-round RT-PCR used HTBI primers, followed by a second-round multiplex PCR. TCRdb itself ran the multiplex PCR reads through MiXCR, one entry per CDR3 protein. The sample includes 200,000 to 250,000 distinct CDR3 sequences, roughly 29% of them seen just once. The data belong to a study of Graves' ophthalmopathy and Graves' hyperthyroidism. Study summary: Before any treatment, peripheral blood was taken at the initial diagnosis. Study-level findings and limits: The model forecast ophthalmopathy progression, reaching over 70% sensitivity and approximately 79% specificity.

The germline V gene has CDR1 MNHEY and CDR2 SVGEGT. V gave up 0 bases and J gave up 6 bases, with 12 bases separating them. The CDR3 consists of 15 residues. Disease in donors with ophthalmopathy had moderate-to-severe activity, CAS ≥3, NOSPECS ≥4 and under 3 months' duration. PBMCs were density-gradient isolated from roughly 10 ml fresh blood. The receptor was derived from a man in his forties or fifties with Graves' ophthalmopathy. Specimen: peripheral blood. This chain uses TRBV6-2 or TRBV6-3 with TRBJ1-5, with D unclear. The CDR3 protein is CASSYSGGLSQPQHF. CDR3 sequence (DNA): TGTGCCAGCAGTTACTCCGGCGGACTATCTCAGCCCCAGCATTTT.